Listed below are T cell receptor beta chains from one sample, sequenced in a study of T cells after yellow fever vaccination. TCRdb ran MiXCR on the 5' RACE reads and lists one entry per CDR3 protein. The repertoire holds about 52,000 distinct CDR3 sequences, about 6.6% seen once, with approximately 25% in the top ten. The sequencing here drew on CD8+ T cells not binding an NS4B(214-222) dextramer, sorted from PBMCs, taken roughly seven weeks after the first yellow fever vaccination. These receptors originate from a man aged 18 to 29 who received the YFV17D yellow fever vaccine. The conserved cysteine and the conserved F or W are not part of the CDR3 here. Not all rows give a size; the values are once, few, many and, for expanded clones, a class.

abundance	v_gene	j_gene	len	CDR3aa
NA	TRBV7-6	TRBJ2-2	10	ASSHESGELF
many	TRBV3-1	TRBJ2-2	12	ASSLRTNTGELF
NA	TRBV7-6	TRBJ2-1	11	ASSLGLLNEQF
many	TRBV4-1	TRBJ2-3	15	ASSPGLAGGPMDTQY
few	TRBV6-5	TRBJ2-1	13	ASSYLGQGPNEQF
NA	TRBV14	TRBJ2-5	13	ASSQVARDWETQY
many	TRBV27	TRBJ2-2	12	ASSPLAHTGELF
NA	TRBV4-2	TRBJ1-2	15	ASSQDQLRRSHYGYT
many	TRBV2	TRBJ2-1	13	AGSVSGGPYNEQF
many	TRBV4-3	TRBJ1-1	13	ASSQAGQPYTEAF
NA	TRBV5-4	TRBJ2-2	11	ASIKQGTGELF
many	TRBV27	TRBJ2-7	13	ASRTQASESYEQY
few	TRBV7-9	TRBJ1-1	13	ASSSAGPENTEAF
few	TRBV4-1	TRBJ2-5	12	ASSQRDGAETQY
few	TRBV12-3/TRBV12-4	TRBJ2-5	12	ASSLQGTEETQY
NA	TRBV4-1	TRBJ2-2	12	ASSQDGRGEELF
NA	TRBV27	TRBJ2-5	13	ASSTSGGAGETQY
many	TRBV4-1	TRBJ1-2	12	ASSQAGSNYGYT
few	TRBV15	TRBJ2-1	14	ATSRDGPLERHEQF
NA	TRBV12-3/TRBV12-4	TRBJ2-1	14	ASSFPNGGADNEQF
few	TRBV13	TRBJ2-7	15	ASSFALTGLSSYEQY
NA	TRBV11-2	TRBJ2-5	13	ASSLVGASGETQY
NA	TRBV12-3/TRBV12-4	TRBJ1-2	11	ASSREPLYGYT
few	TRBV10-3	TRBJ2-5	11	AISEWVGETQY
few	TRBV7-3	TRBJ2-2	15	ASSLPSRTEDTGELF
NA	TRBV29-1	TRBJ2-7	14	SVEDNQGSASYEQY
many	TRBV3-1	TRBJ2-7	13	ASTPPAGPGVEQY